The next 6 T cell receptor beta chains were all read from a single sample in a study of beta chain features in type 1 diabetes. Overall study results and limits: All four CD4+ subsets of Type 1 diabetes patients contained TCRB CDR3s that were moderately but significantly shorter.

TCRB transcripts that were expressed got sequenced, as all of the isolated RNA had been reverse transcribed. Clones were sequenced by immunoSEQ multiplex PCR, and TCRdb holds only the in-frame ones, with some missing. The sample contains roughly 160,000 clones, 7.8% of which appear only once. These receptors have no identified antigens. Sample: central memory CD4+ T cells from blood. The receptor source for this set is a woman aged 40 to 50 with type 1 diabetes.

A few counts support this clone. The chain uses TRBV6-6 and TRBJ2-7; possible D gene TRBD2, 5 bases. Deletions cut 4 bases from V and 0 bases from J, with 13 bases between. The CDR3 contains 15 residues. Germline V lookup: CDR1 MNHNY, CDR2 SVGAGI (reference sequence). The chain's CDR3 is CASSSSGGSSYEQYF. CDR3 DNA sequence: TGTGCCAGCAGTTCTAGTGGTGGGAGCTCCTACGAGCAGTACTTC.

The rearrangement links TRBV11-2 to TRBJ1-1; possible D gene TRBD1, 5 bases. Germline CDR1 reads SGHAT; CDR2 reads FQNNGV. The CDR3 has 17 amino acids. V gave up 5 bases and J gave up 7 bases, with 26 bases separating them. In DNA form, the CDR3 reads TGTGCCAGCAGCCGAGGCAGGGAACTGCCTCATCTAAGTGAAGCTTTCTTT. This gives the protein CASSRGRELPHLSEAFF.

This clone was observed a few times. The chain joins TRBV2 to TRBJ1-2, with D unclear. The CDR3 sequence is 12 residues long. The V gene lost 5 bases and the J gene lost 5 bases, with 9 bases spanning the gap. In germline, CDR1 is SNHLY, CDR2 FYNNEI. The CDR3 is CASSLSPYGYTF. The CDR3 DNA is TGTGCCAGCAGTCTCTCCCCTTATGGCTACACCTTC.

V gene TRBV5-1 combines with J gene TRBJ1-4; 8 nucleotides agree with TRBD1. The germline V gene has CDR1 SGHRS and CDR2 YFSETQ. The CDR3 spans 13 residues. V lost 3 bases, J lost 12 bases, and 7 bases stayed unmatched. CDR3 coding DNA: TGCGCCAGCAGCTGGGGGGACAGGTTGGAACTGTTTTTT. This gives the protein CASSWGDRLELFF.

This sequence joins TRBV29-1 and TRBJ2-2; maybe TRBD1 (6 bases). Germline lookup yields CDR1 SQVTM and CDR2 ANQGSEA. Trimming cost V 4 bases and J 6 bases, with 18 bases left between them. The CDR3 has 15 amino acids. Written as DNA, the CDR3 is TGCAGCGTTGGGACAGTCCTATCGAATGCCGGGGAGCTGTTTTTT. As protein: CSVGTVLSNAGELFF.

This clone has just a few counts. The chain couples TRBV28 to TRBJ2-1; 7 nucleotides align to TRBD2. Germline lookup yields CDR1 MDHEN and CDR2 SYDVKM. The CDR3 is made up of 14 amino acids. The junction had 13 bases not matched to a gene; V was cut back by 7 bases and J by 10 bases. The CDR3 loop reads CASTAVGGEREQFF. The CDR3 bases are TGTGCCAGCACCGCGGTGGGGGGGGAACGGGAGCAGTTCTTC.